The 22 T cell receptor beta chains listed next were all sequenced from one sample in a study of OX40 agonist ivuxolimab in advanced cancers. Sequenced by immunoSEQ multiplex PCR; TCRdb stores in-frame clones only, minus some. The table has 55,000 to 65,000 clones, roughly 90% seen once. Here the sequenced sample was CD4+ or CD8+ T cells sorted from blood, taken in a trial of the OX40 agonist ivuxolimab. The receptors come from an adult with an advanced solid tumor such as melanoma, head and neck, liver or kidney cancer.

In its sample, this clone was seen once. V usage is TRBV5-6 and J usage is TRBJ1-1; perhaps TRBD1 as D (5 bases). Germline V CDR1 and CDR2: SGHDT, YYEEEE. The CDR3 loop spans 15 amino acids. The V end was cut by 4 bases, the J end by 4 bases, with 17 bases between. The CDR3 DNA reads TGTGCCAGCAGCCTGGTTTCTGCGGGGGTCACTGAAGCTTTCTTT. This codes for CASSLVSAGVTEAFF.

The DNA for the CDR3 is TGTGCCAGCAGTTTATACTCAGGGAGCCCCGAAAAACTGTTTTTT. Amino acid sequence: CASSLYSGSPEKLFF. The chain carries TRBV28 and TRBJ1-4; TRBD1 might be the D (5 bases). The CDR3 length is 15 residues. Trimming shortened V by 1 base and J by 8 bases, and 14 bases separated the two germline ends. Germline V CDR1 and CDR2: MDHEN, SYDVKM.

The chain recombines TRBV4-3 with TRBJ1-2, with D maybe TRBD1 (5 bases). V lost 4 bases and J 4 bases, leaving 19 bases between the germline ends. Germline CDR1 reads LGHNA; CDR2 reads YSLEER. The CDR3 runs 16 residues. The CDR3 loop is CASSPELGRDLYGYTF. Here the CDR3 DNA reads TGCGCCAGCAGCCCTGAACTAGGACGGGACCTCTATGGCTACACCTTC.

This clone has just a few counts. The chain uses TRBV27 and TRBJ2-1, with 7 bases matching TRBD2. This CDR3 spans 13 amino acids. Germline CDR1 is MNHEY and CDR2 is SMNVEV (reference sequence). V shed 2 bases and J 8 bases; nucleotides not matched to a gene: 3. CDR3 DNA: TGTGCCAGCAGTTTAATCCGGGAGGATGAGCAGTTCTTC. As protein: CASSLIREDEQFF.

In this sample, this clone turned up once. The chain couples TRBV28 to TRBJ1-1; the match to TRBD1 covers 7 bases. V lost 6 bases and J lost 5; bases outside the gene matches: 6. The CDR3 runs 13 residues. Germline lookup yields CDR1 MDHEN and CDR2 SYDVKM. The CDR3 DNA reads TGTGCCAGCAGCTCAGGGGGGGAGACTGAAGCTTTCTTT. This sequence encodes CASSSGGETEAFF.

This clone came up once. The rearrangement links TRBV5-6 to TRBJ2-3; possibly TRBD1 for D (7 bases). CDR1 and CDR2 from the germline V gene are SGHDT and YYEEEE. The ends were cut back, 1 base at V and 7 bases at J, with 16 bases in the middle. There are 15 residues in the CDR3. CDR3 sequence (DNA): TGTGCCAGCAGCTTGTATACGCAGGGGGGTTATACGCAGTATTTT. It specifies CASSLYTQGGYTQYF.

The V and J genes are TRBV4-1 and TRBJ2-3; D remains ambiguous. V was trimmed by 4 bases and J by 6 bases, leaving 8 bases between them. The germline gives CDR1 MGHRA, CDR2 YSYEKL. This CDR3 is 12 amino acids long. The CDR3 reads CASSLRGDTQYF. The DNA for the CDR3 is TGCGCCAGCAGCCTTCGTGGGGATACGCAGTATTTT.

A note on this clone: At the DNA level, this CDR3 is encoded by other sequences in the same sample as well. The chain links TRBV4-3 to TRBJ1-4, with no clear D. The V end lost 4 bases, the J end lost 0 bases, and 9 bases lay between the germline ends. CDR3 length: 15 residues. The V gene's germline CDR1 is LGHNA and CDR2 YSLEER. The CDR3 protein is CASSPTFATNEKLFF. CDR3 DNA sequence: TGCGCCAGCAGCCCCACATTCGCAACTAATGAAAAACTGTTTTTT.

The chain recombines TRBV29-1 with TRBJ1-2; possible D gene TRBD1, 5 bases. This CDR3 contains 15 residues. V lost 6 bases, J lost 3 bases, and 20 bases lay in between. The germline CDR1 and CDR2 sequences are SQVTM and ANQGSEA. CDR3 sequence: CSVPILVQEHYGYTF. CDR3 bases: TGCAGCGTGCCGATTTTAGTACAGGAGCACTATGGCTACACCTTC. The whole variable domain, filled in from reference TRBV29-1 and TRBJ1-2, reads SAVISQKPSRDICQRGTSLTIQCQVDSQVTMMFWYRQQPGQSLTLIATANQGSEATYESGFVIDKFPISRPNLTFSTLTVSNMSPEDSSIYLCSVPILVQEHYGYTFGSGTRLTVV.

The chain links TRBV30 to TRBJ2-3, with D possibly being TRBD1 or TRBD2 (5 bases each). The ends were cut back, 0 bases at V and 0 bases at J, with 10 bases in the middle. This CDR3 is 15 amino acids long. Germline V gene lookup returns CDR1 GTSNPN and CDR2 SVGIG (reference sequence). For the CDR3, the DNA is TGTGCCTGGAGTGTACTAGGGGTGAGCACAGATACGCAGTATTTT. Translation: CAWSVLGVSTDTQYF.

The genes are TRBV28 and TRBJ2-7; 10 bases are a match to TRBD1. V shed 5 bases and J 6 bases; nucleotides not matched to a gene: 4. Germline V gene data show CDR1 as MDHEN and CDR2 as SYDVKM. The CDR3 is 13 amino acids. The CDR3: CASSRDRGSEQYF. The DNA of the CDR3 is TGTGCCAGCAGTAGGGACAGGGGAAGCGAGCAGTACTTC.

This rearrangement joins TRBV9 to TRBJ1-1; D not certain. Trimming left V 0 bases short and J 1 base short, with 10 bases between. Germline V CDR1 and CDR2: SGDLS, YYNGEE. The CDR3 is 15 residues long. CDR3 DNA sequence: TGTGCCAGCAGCGTAGATGGTGCAACGAACACTGAAGCTTTCTTT. Its translation is CASSVDGATNTEAFF.

A few counts support this clone. The chain recombines TRBV19 with TRBJ1-6; D is ambiguous. The CDR3 loop spans 15 amino acids. Between the trimmed V and J ends, which lost 3 bases and 6 bases, there was a span of 12 bases. Germline CDR1 reads LNHDA; CDR2 reads SQIVND (reference sequence). CDR3 region: CASSIVKGGNSPLHF. CDR3 DNA sequence: TGTGCCAGTAGTATCGTGAAGGGCGGTAATTCACCCCTCCACTTT.

This clone was counted once. V usage is TRBV6-9 and J usage is TRBJ1-4; D is undetermined. Germline values: CDR1 MNHGY, CDR2 SVAAGI. Trimming pared 2 bases from V and 8 bases from J, leaving 12 bases between. The CDR3 runs to 14 residues. CDR3 in amino acids: CASSYKGSEEKLFF. In DNA, the CDR3 is TGTGCCAGCAGTTATAAAGGGAGTGAGGAAAAACTGTTTTTT.

The rearrangement joins TRBV9 to TRBJ2-3; no clear D gene. The germline V gene encodes CDR1 SGDLS and CDR2 YYNGEE. The length of the CDR3 is 12 residues. The V end lost 0 bases, the J end lost 5 bases, and 4 bases lay between the germline ends. The CDR3 sequence is CASSVAVDTQYF. DNA of the CDR3: TGTGCCAGCAGCGTAGCTGTAGATACGCAGTATTTT.

V is TRBV6-5 and J is TRBJ1-2; 10 bases match TRBD1. CDR3 length: 14 amino acids. Germline CDR1 reads MNHEY; CDR2 reads SVGAGI. Trimming removed 6 bases from V and 7 bases from J; junction bases left unmatched: 8. CDR3 sequence (DNA): TGTGCCAGCAGCCTAGGGACAGGGGACCCTGGCTACACCTTC. It yields the protein CASSLGTGDPGYTF.

The chain combines TRBV7-2 with TRBJ1-2, with D possibly being TRBD1 (6 bases). This CDR3 comprises 13 residues. The germline gives CDR1 SGHTA, CDR2 FQGNSA. Trimming removed 8 bases from V and 2 bases from J, with 12 bases in between. CDR3 nucleotide sequence: TGTGCCAGCCCGCTAGGGGGAAACTATGGCTACACCTTC. Its translation is CASPLGGNYGYTF. Combining the CDR3 with reference TRBV7-2 and TRBJ1-2 gives the whole variable domain GAGVSQSPSNKVTEKGKDVELRCDPISGHTALYWYRQSLGQGLEFLIYFQGNSAPDKSGLPSDRFSAERTGGSVSTLTIQRTQQEDSAVYLCASPLGGNYGYTFGSGTRLTVV.

J is TRBJ1-2 and V is TRBV28; D not certain. Germline lookup yields CDR1 MDHEN and CDR2 SYDVKM. This CDR3 is built from 14 residues. V was pared by 6 bases and J by 8 bases, with 19 bases between. For the CDR3, the DNA is TGTGCCAGCAGCTACAGCGAGGGATCTACCGGCTACACCTTC. This translates into CASSYSEGSTGYTF.

This clone appeared once. The rearrangement uses TRBV28 and TRBJ2-4, with D perhaps matching TRBD1 or TRBD2 (6 bases each). The CDR3 runs 15 residues. V lost 4 bases and J 10 bases, leaving 20 bases between the germline ends. The germline gives CDR1 MDHEN, CDR2 SYDVKM. The CDR3 bases are TGTGCCAGCAGTTCCGCCGGGGGCAGGTCGGAGATTCAGTACTTC. Translated: CASSSAGGRSEIQYF.

The V gene is TRBV2, the J gene TRBJ2-1, with D unresolved. Germline V CDR1 and CDR2: SNHLY, FYNNEI. The V and J ends lost 6 bases and 1 base respectively, with 7 bases between them. This CDR3 contains 13 residues. DNA for the CDR3: TGTGCCAGCAGGGGTTCATCCTACAATGAGCAGTTCTTC. It yields the protein CASRGSSYNEQFF. The entire variable domain, with the rest obtained from reference TRBV2 and TRBJ2-1, is as follows: EPEVTQTPSHQVTQMGQEVILRCVPISNHLYFYWYRQILGQKVEFLVSFYNNEISEKSEIFDDQFSVERPDGSNFTLKIRSTKLEDSAMYFCASRGSSYNEQFFGPGTRLTVL.

The chain has TRBV6-5 and TRBJ1-5; 7 bases are shared with TRBD1. Looked up from germline, CDR1 is MNHEY and CDR2 is SVGAGI. This CDR3 comprises 14 residues. With 5 bases clipped from V and 6 bases from J, the junction kept 7 bases outside the gene matches. The CDR3 DNA reads TGTGCCAGCAGTCGACAGGGAATTCGTCAGCCCCAGCATTTT. It specifies CASSRQGIRQPQHF.

This rearrangement joins TRBV6-6 to TRBJ2-7; D is unclear. The CDR3 extends over 14 amino acids. Trimming removed 2 bases from V and 7 bases from J, with 15 bases in between. In germline, CDR1 is MNHNY, CDR2 SVGAGI (reference sequence). This CDR3 reads CASSYGYGVGEQYV. CDR3 bases: TGTGCCAGCAGTTACGGTTATGGGGTTGGGGAGCAGTACGTC.